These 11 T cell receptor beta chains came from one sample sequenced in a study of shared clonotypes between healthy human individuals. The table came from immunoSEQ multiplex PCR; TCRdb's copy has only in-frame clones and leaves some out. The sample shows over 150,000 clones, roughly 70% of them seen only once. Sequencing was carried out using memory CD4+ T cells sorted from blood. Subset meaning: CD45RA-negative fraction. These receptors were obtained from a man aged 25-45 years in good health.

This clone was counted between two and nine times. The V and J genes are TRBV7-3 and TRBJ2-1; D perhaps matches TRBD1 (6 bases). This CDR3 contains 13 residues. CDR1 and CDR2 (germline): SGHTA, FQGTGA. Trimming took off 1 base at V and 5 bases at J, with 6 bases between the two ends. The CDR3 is CASSLNRDNEQFF. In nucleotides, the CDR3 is TGTGCCAGCAGCTTAAACAGGGACAATGAGCAGTTCTTC.

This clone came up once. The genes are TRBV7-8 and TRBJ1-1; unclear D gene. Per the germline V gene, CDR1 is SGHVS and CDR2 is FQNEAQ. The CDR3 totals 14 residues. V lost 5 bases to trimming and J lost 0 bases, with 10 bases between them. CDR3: CASSPTQLNTEAFF. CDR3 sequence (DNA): TGTGCCAGCAGCCCAACCCAGCTGAACACTGAAGCTTTCTTT.

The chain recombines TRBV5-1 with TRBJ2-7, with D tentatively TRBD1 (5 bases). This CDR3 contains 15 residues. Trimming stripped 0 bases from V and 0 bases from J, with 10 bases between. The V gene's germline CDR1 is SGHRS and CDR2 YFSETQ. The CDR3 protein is CASSLGQGNSYEQYF. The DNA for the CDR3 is TGCGCCAGCAGCTTGGGTCAGGGTAACTCCTACGAGCAGTACTTC.

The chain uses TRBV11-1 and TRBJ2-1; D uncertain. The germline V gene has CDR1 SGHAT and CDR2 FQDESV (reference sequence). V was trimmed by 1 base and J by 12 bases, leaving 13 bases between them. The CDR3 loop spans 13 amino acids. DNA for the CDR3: TGTGCCAGCAGCTTAGTACTCGGCTCGTCGCAGTTCTTC. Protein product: CASSLVLGSSQFF.

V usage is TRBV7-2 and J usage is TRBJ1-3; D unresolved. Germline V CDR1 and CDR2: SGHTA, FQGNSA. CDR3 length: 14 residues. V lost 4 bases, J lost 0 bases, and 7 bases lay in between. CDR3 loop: CASSSRSSGNTIYF. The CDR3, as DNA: TGTGCCAGCAGCTCACGGTCCTCTGGAAACACCATATATTTT.

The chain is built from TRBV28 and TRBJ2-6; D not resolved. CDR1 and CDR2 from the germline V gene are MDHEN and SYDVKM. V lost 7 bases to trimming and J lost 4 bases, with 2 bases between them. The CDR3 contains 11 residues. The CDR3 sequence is CASIGANVLTF. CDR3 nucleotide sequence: TGTGCCAGCATAGGGGCCAACGTCCTGACTTTC.

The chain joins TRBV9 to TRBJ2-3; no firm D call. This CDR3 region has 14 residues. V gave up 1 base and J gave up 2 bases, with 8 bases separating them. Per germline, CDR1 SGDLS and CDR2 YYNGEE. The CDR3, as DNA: TGTGCCAGCAGCGTATCCCCAGCCACAGATACGCAGTATTTT. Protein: CASSVSPATDTQYF. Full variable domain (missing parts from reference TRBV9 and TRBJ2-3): DSGVTQTPKHLITATGQRVTLRCSPRSGDLSVYWYQQSLDQGLQFLIQYYNGEERAKGNILERFSAQQFPDLHSELNLSSLELGDSALYFCASSVSPATDTQYFGPGTRLTVL.

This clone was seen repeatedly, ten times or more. The chain's CDR3 is CASSLGFEVSYEQYF. CDR3 coding DNA: TGTGCCAGCAGTTTAGGGTTTGAGGTCTCCTACGAGCAGTACTTC. The chain combines TRBV27 with TRBJ2-7; no definite D call. CDR3 length equals 15 residues. Germline V gene lookup returns CDR1 MNHEY and CDR2 SMNVEV (reference sequence). The ends were cut back, 2 bases at V and 0 bases at J, with 11 bases in the middle.

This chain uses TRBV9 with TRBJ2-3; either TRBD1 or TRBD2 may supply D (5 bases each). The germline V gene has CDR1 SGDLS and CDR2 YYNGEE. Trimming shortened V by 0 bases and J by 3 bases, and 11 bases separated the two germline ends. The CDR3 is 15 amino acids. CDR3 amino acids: CASSVVGEPTDTQYF. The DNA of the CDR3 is TGTGCCAGCAGCGTAGTGGGGGAGCCGACAGATACGCAGTATTTT.

The CDR3 sequence is CASSASSWVHYGYTF. DNA for the CDR3: TGTGCCAGCAGCGCGTCGTCTTGGGTTCACTATGGCTACACCTTC. This chain uses TRBV5-6 with TRBJ1-2; no firm D call. Trimming removed 4 bases at V and 3 bases at J, with 16 bases between. The CDR3 extends over 15 amino acids. Germline CDR1 is SGHDT and CDR2 is YYEEEE.

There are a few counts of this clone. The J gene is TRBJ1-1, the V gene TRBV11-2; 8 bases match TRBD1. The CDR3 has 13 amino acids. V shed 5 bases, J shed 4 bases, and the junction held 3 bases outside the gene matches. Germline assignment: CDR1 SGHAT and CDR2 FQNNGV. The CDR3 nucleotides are TGTGCCAGCAGCCCGGACAGGGTCACTGAAGCTTTCTTT. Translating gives CASSPDRVTEAFF.